Each of the 7 T cell receptor beta chains below was sequenced from the same sample in a study of shared clonotypes between healthy human individuals. Clones were read by immunoSEQ multiplex PCR, and TCRdb kept only the in-frame ones, dropping some. This sample has millions of clones, with about 95% found just once. Sample: naive CD4+ T cells sorted from blood. Subset: CD45RA+ positively selected. All receptors derive from a man in his late teens or twenties in good health.

The chain couples TRBV5-1 to TRBJ2-5, with D unclear. The CDR3 extends over 14 amino acids. V was trimmed by 5 bases and J by 1 base, leaving 12 bases between them. Germline V lookup: CDR1 SGHRS, CDR2 YFSETQ. CDR3 loop: CASRREGSQETQYF. CDR3 nucleotide sequence: TGCGCCAGCAGGCGAGAAGGCAGCCAAGAGACCCAGTACTTC.

The rearrangement uses TRBV21-1 and TRBJ1-6. TRBV21-1 is a pseudogene locus. The CDR3 spans 18 residues. CDR3 protein: CASSKLYGDFLSPVALHF. DNA of the CDR3: TGTGCCAGCAGCAAATTGTACGGCGACTTTCTATCCCCTGTGGCCCTCCACTTT.

J is TRBJ2-5 and V is TRBV7-9; D is unclear. The germline V gene has CDR1 SEHNR and CDR2 FQNEAQ (reference sequence). The CDR3 extends over 12 amino acids. The ends were cut back, 5 bases at V and 1 base at J, with 5 bases in the middle. CDR3 in DNA: TGTGCCAGCAGCCCCCCCCAAGAGACCCAGTACTTC. Translation: CASSPPQETQYF. Using reference TRBV7-9 and TRBJ2-5 for the parts outside the CDR3, the full variable domain is DTGVSQNPRHKITKRGQNVTFRCDPISEHNRLYWYRQTLGQGPEFLTYFQNEAQLEKSRLLSDRFSAERPKGSFSTLEIQRTEQGDSAMYLCASSPPQETQYFGPGTRLLVL.

The V and J genes are TRBV5-1 and TRBJ2-5; 8 bases fit TRBD2. The trim removed 1 base at V and 4 bases at J, leaving 6 bases unmatched. Germline-derived CDR1 and CDR2 are SGHRS and YFSETQ. The CDR3 is 15 residues long. As DNA, the CDR3 is TGCGCCAGCAGCTTGAGGAGCGGGGGAGGAGAGACCCAGTACTTC. It specifies CASSLRSGGGETQYF.

This sequence joins TRBV4-1 and TRBJ1-2, with 9 bases aligning to TRBD1. The germline CDR1 and CDR2 sequences are MGHRA and YSYEKL. This CDR3 is built from 16 residues. The ends lost 1 base at V and 7 bases at J; junction bases unmatched: 10. In DNA form, the CDR3 reads TGCGCCAGCAGCCAAGCCAGGGACAGGGTAGTAGGTGGCTACACCTTC. It translates to CASSQARDRVVGGYTF.

J is TRBJ2-3 and V is TRBV30, with D maybe TRBD2 (6 bases). The CDR3 has 14 amino acids. Germline loops: CDR1 GTSNPN, CDR2 SVGIG (reference sequence). The CDR3 region is CDPKRAAGTDTQYF. The CDR3 bases are TGTGACCCAAAGCGGGCAGCCGGCACAGATACGCAGTATTTT. Using reference TRBV30 and TRBJ2-3 for the parts outside the CDR3, the full variable domain is SQTIHQWPATLVQPVGSPLSLECTVEGTSNPNLYWYRQAAGRGLQLLFYSVGIGQISSEVPQNLSASRPQDRQFILSSKKLLLSDSGFYLCDPKRAAGTDTQYFGPGTRLTVL.

A remark on this clone: Because the CDR3's place on the DNA is in doubt, the DNA is left out and the CDR3 is given as listed by TCRdb. V gene TRBV28 combines with J gene TRBJ2-5. The CDR3 is 14 amino acids in total, end residues counted. The germline gives CDR1 MDHEN, CDR2 SYDVKM. The chain's CDR3 is CASNLRAGQETQYF.